A selection of T cell receptor beta chains follows, all from one sample in a study of shared T cell receptors in the human thymus. Some clones are missing from TCRdb's copy, which holds only in-frame ones; the method was immunoSEQ multiplex PCR. The sample has some 720,000 clones; over 75% are singletons. These sequences were also reported in another study, on human thymus T cells.

Source material: thymocytes. Receptor source: a boy under two years old with a congenital heart defect. The CDR3 runs from the conserved cysteine through the conserved F or W. The D gene is left open where the match is weak. Clone size is given for some rows only: seen once, a few or many times, or a class if the clone is expanded.

cdr3_length	v_call	j_call	d_call	clone_size	cdr3_aa	cdr3_nt
12	TRBV2	TRBJ1-1	-	-	CASSDRATEAFF	TGTGCCAGCAGTGACAGGGCAACTGAAGCTTTCTTT
19	TRBV4-3	TRBJ1-2	TRBD1	-	CASSQEAGTGAPSSYGYTF	TGCGCCAGCAGCCAAGAAGCAGGGACAGGGGCCCCCTCTAGCTATGGCTACACCTTC
17	TRBV5-1	TRBJ2-7	-	-	CASSHLGGGPSSYEQYF	TGCGCCAGCAGTCACCTGGGTGGGGGCCCTAGCTCCTACGAGCAGTACTTC
19	TRBV4-2	TRBJ2-1	TRBD2	-	CASRHDSSGRSSSYNEQFF	TGTGCCAGCAGACACGACTCCAGCGGGAGGTCAAGCTCCTACAATGAGCAGTTCTTC
16	TRBV4-1	TRBJ2-7	-	-	CASSQVSRLLSYEQYF	TGCGCCAGCAGCCAAGTGTCCAGACTCTTATCCTACGAGCAGTACTTC
15	TRBV5-6	TRBJ2-6	TRBD1	-	CASSSQGAGANVLTF	TGTGCCAGCAGCTCGCAGGGGGCTGGGGCCAACGTCCTGACTTTC
15	TRBV11-1	TRBJ2-7	TRBD2	-	CASSLGASGRIEQYF	TGTGCCAGCAGCTTAGGCGCTAGCGGGAGGATCGAGCAGTACTTC
16	TRBV27	TRBJ2-7	-	-	CASSLSVRDTSYEQYF	TGTGCCAGCAGTTTAAGCGTCCGGGACACTAGCTACGAGCAGTACTTC
17	TRBV4-3	TRBJ2-5	TRBD2	-	CASSQDPSAGLRETQYF	TGCGCCAGCAGCCAAGATCCTTCAGCGGGATTAAGAGAGACCCAGTACTTC
16	TRBV19	TRBJ2-7	TRBD1	-	CASSMGAGQDDHEQYF	TGTGCCAGTAGCATGGGCGCGGGACAGGACGATCACGAGCAGTACTTC
16	TRBV12-5	TRBJ2-7	TRBD2	-	CASGLRRGGKTYEQYF	TGTGCTAGTGGTTTGAGGCGCGGGGGGAAGACCTACGAGCAGTACTTC
15	TRBV30	TRBJ1-6	-	once	CAWRGRGGHNSPLHF	TGTGCCTGGAGGGGCCGGGGAGGGCATAATTCACCCCTCCACTTT
15	TRBV11-2	TRBJ2-1	-	-	CASSLWRILYNEQFF	TGTGCCAGCAGCTTATGGAGGATTCTCTACAATGAGCAGTTCTTC
14	TRBV6-5	TRBJ2-7	-	-	CASSYSPDSYEQYF	TGTGCCAGCAGTTACTCCCCGGACAGTTACGAGCAGTACTTC
17	TRBV5-4	TRBJ2-1	TRBD1	once	CASSSGQGARTYNEQFF	TGTGCCAGCAGCTCGGGACAGGGGGCAAGGACCTACAATGAGCAGTTCTTC